Below, 3 T cell receptor beta chains from the same sample are listed, as sequenced in a study of monozygotic twins with inflammatory bowel disease. TCRdb re-called the 5' RACE reads and shows each CDR3 protein once, DNA omitted. The sample data list about 450,000 distinct CDR3 sequences. The specimen sequenced was blood. These receptors came from a human donor with ulcerative colitis or Crohn's disease, or a healthy co-twin of an affected twin (not recorded which).

The chain employs TRBV30 and TRBJ2-6; TCRdb designates TRBD1, a call that cannot be tested without DNA. CDR1 and CDR2 from the germline V gene are GTSNPN and SVGIG (reference sequence). This CDR3 is 19 amino acids long. This CDR3 is CAWSSGYAWGRSGANVLTF.

The chain is built from TRBV20-1 and TRBJ2-2; TCRdb reports TRBD1, a call that lacks DNA to check it against. This CDR3 has 15 residues. Per germline, CDR1 DFQATT and CDR2 SNEGSKA (reference sequence). The CDR3: CSAGGGGTNTGELFF.

The chain joins TRBV7-9 to TRBJ2-7. The CDR3 is made up of 13 amino acids. Germline CDR1 reads SEHNR; CDR2 reads FQNEAQ (reference sequence). The chain's CDR3 is CASSLQTVGEQYF.